This T cell receptor (beta chain) derives from a study of blood T cell repertoires in COVID-19. In the source study's methods: Reference gene primer amplification yielded estimated nucleated cell counts. Using immunoSEQ multiplex PCR, the repertoire was profiled, and TCRdb retains in-frame clones only, with some absent. The V and J calls and clone size come from that table; D and trimming were worked out from the DNA. This sample has about 34,000 clones; more than 65% occur once, and the top ten carry 3.1%. CDR3 size: 16 residues. From germline, CDR1 is LGHNA and CDR2 YSLEER. V was trimmed by 1 base and J by 7 bases, leaving 17 bases between them. This clone was seen more than once but under ten times.

Sequencing was carried out using peripheral blood. The clonotype comes from a man between 70 and 80 years old with COVID-19, enrolled during active disease. The J gene is TRBJ2-1, the V gene TRBV4-3; TRBD1 is a possible D gene (6 bases). The CDR3 DNA reads as TGCGCCAGCAGCCAAGGGTCAGGCAGAGGGGGAAATGAGCAGTTCTTC. This sequence encodes CASSQGSGRGGNEQFF.